This passage covers 8 T cell receptor beta chains from one sample sequenced in a study of blood T cell repertoires in COVID-19. Produced via immunoSEQ multiplex PCR; TCRdb's table is partial and in-frame only. The data show approximately 170,000 clones, with about 74% seen just once and 3% held by the top ten. The source material was peripheral blood. These receptor sequences come from a woman aged 80 or older with acute or convalescent COVID-19.

The V gene is TRBV6-5, the J gene TRBJ2-7, with 7 bases identical to TRBD2. Germline values: CDR1 MNHEY, CDR2 SVGAGI. This CDR3 has 12 amino acids. The V and J ends lost 10 bases and 4 bases, in that order; junction bases with no gene match: 7. DNA of the CDR3: TGTGCCACCGGGGACTACAAATACGAGCAGTACTTC. Amino acid sequence: CATGDYKYEQYF.

At least ten counts were recorded for this clone. V usage is TRBV7-2 and J usage is TRBJ1-2, with 7 bases lining up with TRBD1. Germline V gene sequence: CDR1 SGHTA, CDR2 FQGNSA. Germline trimming cut 5 bases from V and 6 bases from J; bases unmatched to any gene: 12. There are 15 residues in the CDR3. DNA for the CDR3: TGTGCCAGCAGCCCCGAGGACAGGCCGGTGAATGGCTACACCTTC. Protein sequence: CASSPEDRPVNGYTF.

The rearrangement links TRBV7-9 to TRBJ2-3; weak D call: TRBD1 (5 bases). CDR1 is SEHNR, CDR2 FQNEAQ, per germline (reference sequence). The V end lost 2 bases, the J end lost 0 bases, and 6 bases lay between the germline ends. The CDR3 contains 14 residues. The CDR3 bases are TGTGCCAGCAGCTTAACAGGAAGCACAGATACGCAGTATTTT. Translation gives CASSLTGSTDTQYF.

The chain uses TRBV5-5 and TRBJ2-1; the match to TRBD1 covers 11 bases. V shed 1 base, J shed 8 bases, and the junction held 5 bases outside the gene matches. This CDR3 contains 15 residues. From germline, CDR1 is SGHKS and CDR2 YYEKEE (reference sequence). This CDR3 is CASSLWDRGSDEQFF. The CDR3 nucleotides read TGTGCCAGCAGCTTGTGGGACAGGGGGAGCGATGAGCAGTTCTTC.

This clone showed up just a few times. V gene TRBV3-1 (or the pseudogene TRBV3-2) combines with J gene TRBJ2-2; 12 bases are a match to TRBD2. Germline values: CDR1 LGHDT, CDR2 YNNKEL (reference sequence). V gave up 1 base and J gave up 5 bases; unmatched junction bases: 2. The CDR3 extends over 16 amino acids. As DNA, the CDR3 is TGTGCCAGCAGCCAAGGGGGACTAGCGGGTACCGGGGAGCTGTTTTTT. This codes for CASSQGGLAGTGELFF.

V usage is TRBV28 and J usage is TRBJ1-5; TRBD1 aligns across 9 bases. V trimming: 4 bases; J trimming: 1 base; junction bases outside the gene matches: 17. This CDR3 has 20 amino acids. CDR1 and CDR2 (germline): MDHEN, SYDVKM. The CDR3 loop is CASSYYDTGGIGGSNQPQHF. CDR3 nucleotides: TGTGCCAGCAGTTACTACGATACAGGGGGCATCGGGGGGAGCAATCAGCCCCAGCATTTT. Full variable domain (remainder filled in from reference TRBV28 and TRBJ1-5): DVKVTQSSRYLVKRTGEKVFLECVQDMDHENMFWYRQDPGLGLRLIYFSYDVKMKEKGDIPEGYSVSREKKERFSLILESASTNQTSMYLCASSYYDTGGIGGSNQPQHFGDGTRLSIL.

In its sample, this clone was seen many times. The V and J genes are TRBV19 and TRBJ1-5, with D perhaps matching TRBD1 (5 bases). Germline V gives CDR1 LNHDA, CDR2 SQIVND (reference sequence). V was pared by 3 bases and J by 5 bases, with 14 bases between. This CDR3 has 15 amino acids. The CDR3 bases are TGTGCCAGTAGTATTACCGGGAGGGGTTATCAGCCCCAGCATTTT. It specifies CASSITGRGYQPQHF.

The V and J genes are TRBV28 and TRBJ2-3, with 7 bases aligning to TRBD2. Germline V gene lookup returns CDR1 MDHEN and CDR2 SYDVKM. The CDR3 is 16 residues long. Losses at the gene ends were 5 bases for V and 4 bases for J; bases not matched to a gene: 12. The CDR3 loop reads CASSPTRTRRPDTQYF. For the CDR3, the DNA is TGTGCCAGCAGTCCCACCCGGACTAGGCGGCCAGATACGCAGTATTTT.